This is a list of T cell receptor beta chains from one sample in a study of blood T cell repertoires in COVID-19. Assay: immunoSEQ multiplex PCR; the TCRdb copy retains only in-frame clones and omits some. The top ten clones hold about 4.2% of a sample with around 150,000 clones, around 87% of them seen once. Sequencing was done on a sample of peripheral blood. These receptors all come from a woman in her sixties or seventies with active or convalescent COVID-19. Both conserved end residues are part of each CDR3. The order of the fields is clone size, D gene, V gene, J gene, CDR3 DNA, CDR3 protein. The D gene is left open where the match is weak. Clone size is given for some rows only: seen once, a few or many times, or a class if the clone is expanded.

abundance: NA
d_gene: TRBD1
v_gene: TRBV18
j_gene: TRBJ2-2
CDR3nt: TGTGCCAGCTCACCCCTCGACAGGGTTGAAGGGGAGCTGTTTTTT
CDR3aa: CASSPLDRVEGELFF

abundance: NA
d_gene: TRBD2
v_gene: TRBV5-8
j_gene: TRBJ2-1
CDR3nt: TGTGCCAGCAGCCGTACCGGACTAGCGGGGGGCCTGGGGCAGTTCTTC
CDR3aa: CASSRTGLAGGLGQFF

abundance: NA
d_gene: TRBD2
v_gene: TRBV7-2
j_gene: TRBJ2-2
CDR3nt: TGTGCCAGCAGCACGGGACTAGCTCCCGGGGAGCTGTTTTTT
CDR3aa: CASSTGLAPGELFF

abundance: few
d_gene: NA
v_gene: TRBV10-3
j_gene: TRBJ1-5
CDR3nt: TGTGCCATCAGTGCCAATGCAGGGGACGGCAGGCCCCAGCATTTT
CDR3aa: CAISANAGDGRPQHF

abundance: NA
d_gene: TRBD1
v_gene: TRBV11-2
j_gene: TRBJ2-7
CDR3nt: TGTGCCAGCAGCCCGGGACAGGGGGCAGTGGGCGAGCAGTACTTC
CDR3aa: CASSPGQGAVGEQYF

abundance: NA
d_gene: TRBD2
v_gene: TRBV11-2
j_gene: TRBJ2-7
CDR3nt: TGTGCCAGCAGCTTAGGGGGGGGATTGTACGAGCAGTACTTC
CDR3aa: CASSLGGGLYEQYF

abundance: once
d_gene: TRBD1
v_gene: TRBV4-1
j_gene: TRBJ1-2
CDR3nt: TGCGCCAGCAGGCAGGGGGCAGGGGGCTACACCTTC
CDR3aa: CASRQGAGGYTF

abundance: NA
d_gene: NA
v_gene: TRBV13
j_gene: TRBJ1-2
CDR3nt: TGTGCCAGCAGCTCGGGAAACATAGTGGGCTACACCTTC
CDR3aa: CASSSGNIVGYTF

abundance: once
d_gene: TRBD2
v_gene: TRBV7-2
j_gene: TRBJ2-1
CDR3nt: TGTGCCAGCAGCGATAGATTGCGGGGGGGCGTCAATGAGCAGTTCTTC
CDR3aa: CASSDRLRGGVNEQFF

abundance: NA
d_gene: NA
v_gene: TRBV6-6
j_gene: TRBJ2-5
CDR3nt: TGTGCCAGCAGTTACTTCTCGGAGACCCAGTACTTC
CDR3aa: CASSYFSETQYF

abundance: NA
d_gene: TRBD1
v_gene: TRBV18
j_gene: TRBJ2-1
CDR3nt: TGTGCCAGCTCACCAGCAGGGGGTCCTCCCAATGAGCAGTTCTTC
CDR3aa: CASSPAGGPPNEQFF

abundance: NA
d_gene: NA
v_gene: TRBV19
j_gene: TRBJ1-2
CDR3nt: TGTGCCAGTATGCGACTTGGGGAGGATGGCTACACCTTC
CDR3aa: CASMRLGEDGYTF

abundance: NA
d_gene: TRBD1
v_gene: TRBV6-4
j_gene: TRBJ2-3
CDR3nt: TGTGCCAGCAGTGACTCCGGGACAGGGGTGACAGATACGCAGTATTTT
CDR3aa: CASSDSGTGVTDTQYF

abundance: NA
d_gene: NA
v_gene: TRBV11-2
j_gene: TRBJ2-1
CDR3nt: TGTGCCAGCAGCTCGGGGGAATCTACGAATGAGCAGTTCTTC
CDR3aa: CASSSGESTNEQFF

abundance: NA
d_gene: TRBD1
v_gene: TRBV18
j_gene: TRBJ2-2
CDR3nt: TGTGCCAGCTCACCTATCACGACAGGGATAAACACCGGGGAGCTGTTTTTT
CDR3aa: CASSPITTGINTGELFF

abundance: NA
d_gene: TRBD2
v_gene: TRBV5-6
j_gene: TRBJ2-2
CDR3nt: TGTGCCAGCAGCAAGAGCGGGGGAGGCACCGGGGAGCTGTTTTTT
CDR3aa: CASSKSGGGTGELFF

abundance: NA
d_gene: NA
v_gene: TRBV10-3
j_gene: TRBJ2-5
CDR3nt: TGTGCCATCAGCGGCTCCTCGGCGGCTGAGACCCAGTACTTC
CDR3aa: CAISGSSAAETQYF

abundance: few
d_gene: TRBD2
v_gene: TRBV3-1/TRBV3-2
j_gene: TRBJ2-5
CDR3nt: TGTGCCAGCAGCCAAGATAGTAGCGGGGCTTTGACCCAGTACTTC
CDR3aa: CASSQDSSGALTQYF

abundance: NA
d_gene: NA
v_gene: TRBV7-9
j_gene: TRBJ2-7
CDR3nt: TGTGCCAGCCAAAATCAACGGACGGGGGATTCCTACGAGCAGTACTTC
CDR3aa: CASQNQRTGDSYEQYF

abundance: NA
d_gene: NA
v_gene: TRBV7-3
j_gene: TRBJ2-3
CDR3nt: TGTGCCAGCAGCCTCGCAGGGATGGATACGCAGTATTTT
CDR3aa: CASSLAGMDTQYF

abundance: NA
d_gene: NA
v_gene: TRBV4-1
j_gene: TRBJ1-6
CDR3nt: TGCGCCAGCAGCCCGAAAGAACAGGGATATAATTCACCCCTCCACTTT
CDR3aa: CASSPKEQGYNSPLHF

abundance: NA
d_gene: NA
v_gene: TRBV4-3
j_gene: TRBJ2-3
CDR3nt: TGCGCCAGCAGCCAAGATGCAGTGACTAGCACAGATACGCAGTATTTT
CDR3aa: CASSQDAVTSTDTQYF

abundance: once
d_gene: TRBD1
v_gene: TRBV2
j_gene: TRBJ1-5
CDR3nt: TGTGCCAGCGGGGACAGGGGAGCGGGTCAGCCCCAGCATTTT
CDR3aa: CASGDRGAGQPQHF

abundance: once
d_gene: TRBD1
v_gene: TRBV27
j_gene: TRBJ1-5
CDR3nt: TGTGCCAGCGCTGGACAGGGGTTTGGGAATCAGCCCCAGCATTTT
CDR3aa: CASAGQGFGNQPQHF